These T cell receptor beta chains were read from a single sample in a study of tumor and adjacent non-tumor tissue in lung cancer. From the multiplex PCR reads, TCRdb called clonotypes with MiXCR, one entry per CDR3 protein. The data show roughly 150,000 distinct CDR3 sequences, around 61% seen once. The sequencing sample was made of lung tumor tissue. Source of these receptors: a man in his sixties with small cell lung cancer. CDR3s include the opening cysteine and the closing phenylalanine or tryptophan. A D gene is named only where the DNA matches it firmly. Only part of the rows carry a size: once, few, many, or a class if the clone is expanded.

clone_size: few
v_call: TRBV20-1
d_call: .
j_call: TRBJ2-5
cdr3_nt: TGCAGTGCTACCAGGGTTAGAGAGACCCAGTACTTC
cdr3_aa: CSATRVRETQYF

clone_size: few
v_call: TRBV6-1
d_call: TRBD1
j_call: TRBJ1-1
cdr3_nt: TGTGCCAGCAGTGCTGGACAGGGGGCCCTCCACACTGAAGCTTTCTTT
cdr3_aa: CASSAGQGALHTEAFF

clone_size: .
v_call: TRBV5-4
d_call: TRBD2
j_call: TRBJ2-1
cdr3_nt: TGTGCCGGCAGCTCGACTAGCGGGAGGGATGAGCAGTTCTTC
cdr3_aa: CAGSSTSGRDEQFF

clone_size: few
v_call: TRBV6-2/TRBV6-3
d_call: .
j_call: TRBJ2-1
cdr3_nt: TGTGCCAGCAGCCCCATCTTAGGAACTGGGTCAGACGAGCAGTTCTTC
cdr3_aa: CASSPILGTGSDEQFF

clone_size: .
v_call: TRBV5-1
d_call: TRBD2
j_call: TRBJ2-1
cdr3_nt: TGCGCCAGCAGCTATGGAGTGGCGACTAGCGGGAGGGGGCAGTTCTTC
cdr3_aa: CASSYGVATSGRGQFF

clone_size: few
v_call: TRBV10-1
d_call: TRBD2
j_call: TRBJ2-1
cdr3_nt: TGCGCCAGCAGTGGGCCGCGAAGACTAGCGGGAGGGGAGAATGAGCAGTTCTTC
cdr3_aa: CASSGPRRLAGGENEQFF

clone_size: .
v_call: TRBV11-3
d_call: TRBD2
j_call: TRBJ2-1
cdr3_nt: TGTGCCAGCAGCTTAGGCGGGGGGTCCTACAGTGAGCAGTTCTTC
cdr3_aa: CASSLGGGSYSEQFF

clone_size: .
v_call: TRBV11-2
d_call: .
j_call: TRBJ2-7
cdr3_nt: TGTGCCAGCATCTTAAGTGGCCGGGGTACTATTGGCGAGCAGTACTTC
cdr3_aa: CASILSGRGTIGEQYF

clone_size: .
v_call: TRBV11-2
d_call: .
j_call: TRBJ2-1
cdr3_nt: TGTACCAGCAGCGATGGGGCAGGGAACCGTGAGCAGTTCTTC
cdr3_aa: CTSSDGAGNREQFF

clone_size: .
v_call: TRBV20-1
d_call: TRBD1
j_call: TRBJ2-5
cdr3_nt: TGCAGTGCGGGTTTCACAGGGGAAGAGACCCAGTATTTC
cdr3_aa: CSAGFTGEETQYF